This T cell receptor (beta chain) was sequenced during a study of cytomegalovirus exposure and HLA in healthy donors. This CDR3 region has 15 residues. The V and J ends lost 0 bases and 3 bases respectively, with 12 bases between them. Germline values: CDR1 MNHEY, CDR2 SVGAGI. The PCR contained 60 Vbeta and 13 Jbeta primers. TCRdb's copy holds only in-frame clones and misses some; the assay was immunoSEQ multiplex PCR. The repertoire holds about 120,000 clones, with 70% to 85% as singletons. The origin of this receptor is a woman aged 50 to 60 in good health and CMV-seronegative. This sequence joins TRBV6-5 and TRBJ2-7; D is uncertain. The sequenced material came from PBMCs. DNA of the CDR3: TGTGCCAGCAGTTACTCCCGGGTTAGAGGCTACGAGCAGTACTTC. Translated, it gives CASSYSRVRGYEQYF.